Listed here are 19 T cell receptor beta chains from one sample, sequenced in a study of blood T cell repertoires in COVID-19 (dated by TCRdb to 2020 to 2021). Library construction relied on the immunoSEQ multiplex PCR assay. TCRdb took over this immuneACCESS table, retaining in-frame rearrangements with V and J assigned. Such tables are incomplete; in checked studies, under half of the missing clones stem from an unresolved V gene, and the remainder is unexplained. Present in this sample are nearly 45,000 clones, approximately 80% of which were seen just once. In total, the top ten clones hold around a fifth of the sample. Material: peripheral blood. The receptors originated from a man aged 70-80 years with acute or convalescent COVID-19.

The chain combines TRBV5-1 with TRBJ1-2; 7 bases align to TRBD1. Germline V gives CDR1 SGHRS, CDR2 YFSETQ. V gave up 0 bases and J gave up 6 bases; unmatched junction bases: 5. The CDR3 contains 14 residues. CDR3 bases: TGCGCCAGCAGCTTGGATTCAGGGGGAGATGGCTACACCTTC. Translation: CASSLDSGGDGYTF. Filled out from reference TRBV5-1 and TRBJ1-2, the complete variable domain reads KAGVTQTPRYLIKTRGQQVTLSCSPISGHRSVSWYQQTPGQGLQFLFEYFSETQRNKGNFPGRFSGRQFSNSRSEMNVSTLELGDSALYLCASSLDSGGDGYTFGSGTRLTVV.

V gene TRBV4-3 combines with J gene TRBJ1-1; D might be TRBD1 (6 bases). V was shortened by 0 bases and J by 6 bases, with 11 bases between the two germline ends. The CDR3 spans 14 residues. Looked up from germline, CDR1 is LGHNA and CDR2 is YSLEER. In nucleotides, the CDR3 is TGCGCCAGCAGCCAAGATGCCGGACAGTCTGAAGCTTTCTTT. This codes for CASSQDAGQSEAFF.

The V call is TRBV6-2 or TRBV6-3, the J call TRBJ2-5; D is perhaps TRBD1 (6 bases). This CDR3 is 15 amino acids long. Germline CDR1 reads MNHEY; CDR2 reads SVGEGT. V lost 2 bases, J lost 5 bases, and 15 bases lay in between. This CDR3 reads CASSYGGAIRETQYF. The CDR3 nucleotides are TGTGCCAGCAGTTACGGGGGCGCGATTAGGGAGACCCAGTACTTC.

The J gene is TRBJ1-2, the V gene TRBV7-2; D unclear. Germline V lookup: CDR1 SGHTA, CDR2 FQGNSA. The germline V and J ends were trimmed by 0 bases and 5 bases, with 16 bases remaining between them. The CDR3 is made up of 16 amino acids. In nucleotides, the CDR3 is TGTGCCAGCAGCTTAGCCGGATCGAGGGTAGGGTATGGCTACACCTTC. Translation gives CASSLAGSRVGYGYTF.

The sample holds one count of this clone. The chain is built from TRBV3-1 (or the pseudogene TRBV3-2) and TRBJ2-2; 8 bases align to TRBD2. Losses at the gene ends were 4 bases for V and 4 bases for J; bases not matched to a gene: 8. CDR3 length: 16 amino acids. The germline V gene encodes CDR1 LGHDT and CDR2 YNNKEL (reference sequence). The CDR3 DNA reads as TGTGCCAGCAGCCCAACGCAGCGGGGGACCACCGGGGAGCTGTTTTTT. This encodes CASSPTQRGTTGELFF.

This sequence joins TRBV6-6 and TRBJ1-5, with 12 bases identical to TRBD1. CDR3 length equals 16 residues. Germline CDR1 is MNHNY and CDR2 is SVGAGI (reference sequence). The V and J ends lost 6 bases and 7 bases, in that order; junction bases with no gene match: 10. In DNA, the CDR3 is TGTGCCAGCAGCCTCCGGGACAGGGGGCTGAGGCAGCCCCAGCATTTT. Protein product: CASSLRDRGLRQPQHF.

The chain couples TRBV12-3 or TRBV12-4 to TRBJ1-1; D is perhaps TRBD1 (5 bases). V gave up 3 bases and J gave up 3 bases, with 8 bases separating them. The CDR3 covers 13 residues. CDR3 protein: CASSFDRHTEAFF. DNA for the CDR3: TGTGCCAGCAGTTTCGACAGACACACTGAAGCTTTCTTT.

This chain links TRBV12-3 or TRBV12-4 with TRBJ1-5; D call uncertain. The CDR3 has 12 residues. Trimming took 6 bases from V and 0 from J, leaving 3 bases between them. The CDR3: CASSYSNQPQHF. The CDR3, as DNA: TGTGCCAGCAGCTATAGCAATCAGCCCCAGCATTTT.

The chain recombines TRBV6-2 or TRBV6-3 with TRBJ2-7, with a possible D match to TRBD2 (5 bases). V lost 5 bases, J lost 1 base, and 15 bases lay in between. The length of the CDR3 is 15 residues. Germline V CDR1 and CDR2: MNHEY, SVGEGT. This chain's CDR3 is CASSPEGRGSYEQYF. The CDR3 region has the DNA TGTGCCAGCAGTCCCGAGGGTCGAGGATCCTACGAGCAGTACTTC.

The chain is built from TRBV11-3 and TRBJ2-1; 7 positions match TRBD2. The CDR3 length is 12 residues. Germline CDR1 SGHNT, CDR2 YENEEA. The trim removed 5 bases at V and 7 bases at J, leaving 2 bases unmatched. Here the CDR3 reads CASSPGGNEQFF. CDR3 DNA: TGTGCCAGCAGCCCGGGGGGAAATGAGCAGTTCTTC.

The chain joins TRBV13 to TRBJ1-1; TRBD1 matches 7 bases. The CDR3 loop spans 16 amino acids. The germline V gene has CDR1 PRHDT and CDR2 FYEKMQ (reference sequence). V was clipped by 5 bases and J by 5 bases; unmatched bases: 14. Here the CDR3 DNA reads TGTGCCAGCAGCCCGGACAGGCCGTTGGGGAGGACTGAAGCTTTCTTT. This translates into CASSPDRPLGRTEAFF.

The gene calls are TRBV6-5 and TRBJ1-6; 7 nucleotides align to TRBD1. Germline lookup yields CDR1 MNHEY and CDR2 SVGAGI. V lost 4 bases to trimming and J lost 9 bases; unmatched junction nucleotides: 6. The CDR3 is 14 amino acids. The CDR3 DNA follows: TGTGCCAGCAGTTGGGACAGAGAAGTTTCACCCCTCCACTTT. Translation: CASSWDREVSPLHF.

The chain joins TRBV27 to TRBJ2-1, with 8 positions matching TRBD2. The CDR3 runs 15 residues. Germline trimming cut 5 bases from V and 2 bases from J; bases unmatched to any gene: 5. Germline V CDR1 and CDR2: MNHEY, SMNVEV (reference sequence). Here the CDR3 DNA reads TGTGCCAGCAGTCCGAGGCGGGGGGCCTACAATGAGCAGTTCTTC. It codes for CASSPRRGAYNEQFF.

By share of the sample, this clone is medium-sized. The rearrangement uses TRBV19 and TRBJ1-5; a possible D gene is TRBD1 (6 bases). The CDR3 loop spans 15 amino acids. Trimming took 3 bases from V and 3 from J, leaving 12 bases between them. Per germline, CDR1 LNHDA and CDR2 SQIVND (reference sequence). CDR3 sequence (DNA): TGTGCCAGTAGTATCTCAGGGGCGCCCAATCAGCCCCAGCATTTT. This translates into CASSISGAPNQPQHF.

The chain is built from TRBV15 and TRBJ1-2; no definite D call. The CDR3 runs to 12 residues. CDR1 and CDR2 (germline): LNHNV, YYDKDF (reference sequence). Trimming removed 0 bases from V and 8 bases from J, with 7 bases in between. For the CDR3, the DNA is TGTGCCACCAGCAGAGAGGTGAGCGGCTACACCTTC. Encoded protein: CATSREVSGYTF.

This sequence joins TRBV2 and TRBJ1-6; 10 nucleotides align to TRBD1. The germline V gene encodes CDR1 SNHLY and CDR2 FYNNEI. J gave up 9 bases and V 4 bases, and 12 bases lay outside the gene matches. This CDR3 comprises 17 residues. CDR3 sequence reads: CASSVKDRGLLSSPLHF. The CDR3 bases are TGTGCCAGCAGTGTTAAAGACAGGGGGCTTTTGAGTTCACCCCTCCACTTT.

As for this clone: Mismatch with germline at one junction end may stem from a read error. The genes are TRBV4-3 and TRBJ1-1; 7 bases match TRBD1. Per germline, CDR1 LGHNA and CDR2 YSLEER. The CDR3 runs to 14 residues. CDR3 residues: CASSQDWKGARCHF. The CDR3 region has the DNA TGCGCCAGCAGCCAAGATTGGAAGGGGGCGCGATGCCACTTT.

The chain couples TRBV2 to TRBJ2-1; maybe TRBD1 (6 bases). V dropped 5 bases and J dropped 8 bases, with 19 bases sitting between them. This CDR3 comprises 15 residues. The germline CDR1 and CDR2 sequences are SNHLY and FYNNEI. Written as DNA, the CDR3 is TGTGCCAGCAGTAACAGGGTCGGTATTGTTGATGAGCAGTTCTTC. This sequence encodes CASSNRVGIVDEQFF.

The rearrangement links TRBV2 to TRBJ1-2, with D possibly being TRBD1 (6 bases). In germline, CDR1 is SNHLY, CDR2 FYNNEI. This CDR3 is 16 amino acids long. V was shortened by 0 bases and J by 2 bases, with 13 bases between the two germline ends. The CDR3 DNA reads as TGTGCCAGCAGTGAAGCGCAGGGGACGTTCAACTATGGCTACACCTTC. Encoded protein: CASSEAQGTFNYGYTF.